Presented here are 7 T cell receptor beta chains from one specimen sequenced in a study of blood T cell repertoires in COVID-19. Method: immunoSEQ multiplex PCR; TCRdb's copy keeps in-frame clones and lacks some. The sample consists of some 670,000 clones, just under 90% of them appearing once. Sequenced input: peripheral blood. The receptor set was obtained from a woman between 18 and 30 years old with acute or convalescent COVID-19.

CDR3 sequence: CASRSGTANSPLHF. DNA of the CDR3: TGTGCCAGCAGGTCCGGGACAGCAAATTCACCCCTCCACTTT. This sequence joins TRBV25-1 and TRBJ1-6; 7 nucleotides align to TRBD1. The CDR3 contains 14 residues. Germline V gene lookup returns CDR1 MGHDK and CDR2 SYGVNS. Unmatched junction bases numbered 6, after V lost 6 bases and J lost 7 bases.

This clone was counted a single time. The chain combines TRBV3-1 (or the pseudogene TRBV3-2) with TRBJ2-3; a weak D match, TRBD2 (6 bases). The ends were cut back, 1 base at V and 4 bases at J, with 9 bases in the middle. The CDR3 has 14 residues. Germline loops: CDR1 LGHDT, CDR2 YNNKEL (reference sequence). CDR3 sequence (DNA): TGTGCCAGCAGCCAAGGGGGGGAGGCAGATACGCAGTATTTT. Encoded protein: CASSQGGEADTQYF.

The CDR3 is CASSLPGQAEAFF. The CDR3 coding sequence is TGCGCCAGCAGCTTACCGGGACAGGCTGAAGCTTTCTTT. This chain connects TRBV5-1 to TRBJ1-1; 8 bases are shared with TRBD1. This CDR3 contains 13 residues. V dropped 2 bases and J dropped 6; count of bases not matched to a gene: 3. Germline CDR1 and CDR2: SGHRS and YFSETQ. Complete variable domain (other parts from reference TRBV5-1 and TRBJ1-1): KAGVTQTPRYLIKTRGQQVTLSCSPISGHRSVSWYQQTPGQGLQFLFEYFSETQRNKGNFPGRFSGRQFSNSRSEMNVSTLELGDSALYLCASSLPGQAEAFFGQGTRLTVV.

Here the CDR3 DNA reads TGCGCCAGCAGCCAAGAGGTCATGGGAGACTACGAGCAGTACTTC. Amino acids: CASSQEVMGDYEQYF. V gene TRBV4-3 combines with J gene TRBJ2-7; D may be TRBD2 (5 bases). Trimming took 0 bases from V and 3 from J, leaving 12 bases between them. The CDR3 consists of 15 residues. From germline, CDR1 is LGHNA and CDR2 YSLEER.

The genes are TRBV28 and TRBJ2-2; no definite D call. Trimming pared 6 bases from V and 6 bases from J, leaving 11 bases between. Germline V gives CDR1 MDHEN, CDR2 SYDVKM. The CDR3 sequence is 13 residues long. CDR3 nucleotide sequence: TGTGCCAGCAGCGAGGAGTGGGCCGGGGAGCTGTTTTTT. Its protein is CASSEEWAGELFF.

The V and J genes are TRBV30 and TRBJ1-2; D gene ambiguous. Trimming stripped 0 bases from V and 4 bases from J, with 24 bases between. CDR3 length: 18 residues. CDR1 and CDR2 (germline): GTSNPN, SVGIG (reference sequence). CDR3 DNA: TGTGCCTGGAGTGTAGGTGGGCAGGCCAAACGAAAGTCCTATGGCTACACCTTC. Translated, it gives CAWSVGGQAKRKSYGYTF. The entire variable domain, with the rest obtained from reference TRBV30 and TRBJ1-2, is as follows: SQTIHQWPATLVQPVGSPLSLECTVEGTSNPNLYWYRQAAGRGLQLLFYSVGIGQISSEVPQNLSASRPQDRQFILSSKKLLLSDSGFYLCAWSVGGQAKRKSYGYTFGSGTRLTVV.

The CDR3 bases are TGTGCCAGCAGTTTGACAGCTTCCTCTGGAAACACCATATATTTT. It yields the protein CASSLTASSGNTIYF. The chain employs TRBV6-5 and TRBJ1-3, with a weak D call TRBD1 (5 bases). CDR3 length equals 15 residues. With 4 bases removed from V and 0 bases from J, the gap between germline ends came to 10 bases. Germline CDR1 reads MNHEY; CDR2 reads SVGAGI.